Each of the 23 T cell receptor beta chains below was sequenced from the same sample in a study of spatial heterogeneity in lung cancer. Time point indicated: sample taken at primary tumor resection. Each CDR3 protein is one row after TCRdb ran MiXCR on the 5' RACE reads. The sample includes 6,000 or so distinct CDR3 sequences, 12% of them seen just once. The specimen was lung tissue, collected at surgery. These receptors were obtained from a human donor with early-stage non-small cell lung cancer.

This clonotype was seen ten or more times. Little can be read into the size of this beta chain, an off-target read in a library designed for alpha chains. The chain joins TRBV5-1 to TRBJ2-3; 9 nucleotides agree with TRBD2. There are 15 residues in the CDR3. The ends lost 0 bases at V and 4 bases at J; junction bases unmatched: 3. Germline V gene sequence: CDR1 SGHRS, CDR2 YFSETQ. DNA of the CDR3: TGCGCCAGCAGCTTGGGCGGGAGGGCCGCAGATACGCAGTATTTT. This codes for CASSLGGRAADTQYF.

There are many counts of this clonotype. This beta chain lies outside the target of a library built for alpha chains; its clone size means little. The J gene is TRBJ2-4, the V gene TRBV15, with TRBD1 as a possible D gene (5 bases). V dropped 0 bases and J dropped 2 bases, with 17 bases sitting between them. Germline lookup yields CDR1 LNHNV and CDR2 YYDKDF (reference sequence). This CDR3 contains 18 residues. This chain's CDR3 is CATSRDPLQTASKNIQYF. The CDR3 DNA follows: TGTGCCACCAGCAGAGATCCGCTCCAGACAGCATCCAAAAACATTCAGTACTTC.

By sample fraction, this clonotype is medium-sized. This beta chain is a stray read from a library made for alpha chains; its abundance is not meaningful. The J gene is TRBJ1-2, the V gene TRBV7-9; 9 nucleotides align to TRBD1. The V gene's germline CDR1 is SEHNR and CDR2 FQNEAQ (reference sequence). The CDR3 sequence is 15 residues long. J gave up 3 bases and V 8 bases, and 10 bases lay outside the gene matches. The CDR3 loop is CASESTGGTYYGYTF. In DNA, the CDR3 is TGTGCCAGCGAGTCTACAGGGGGCACATACTATGGCTACACCTTC. Full variable domain (rest looked up from reference TRBV7-9 and TRBJ1-2): DTGVSQNPRHKITKRGQNVTFRCDPISEHNRLYWYRQTLGQGPEFLTYFQNEAQLEKSRLLSDRFSAERPKGSFSTLEIQRTEQGDSAMYLCASESTGGTYYGYTFGSGTRLTVV.

This clonotype has a count of ten or more. Because the library targeted alpha chains, this beta chain is an off-target read whose size means little. This chain uses TRBV5-8 with TRBJ2-5; D is perhaps TRBD1 (6 bases). The CDR3 length is 13 residues. V was shortened by 2 bases and J by 4 bases, with 9 bases between the two germline ends. Germline V lookup: CDR1 SGHTS, CDR2 YDEGEE. CDR3 loop: CASSLGGRETQYF. The CDR3 nucleotides read TGTGCCAGCAGCTTAGGGGGAAGAGAGACCCAGTACTTC.

This clonotype occurred many times. Being one base from a much bigger clone, this may be a read error. This beta chain slipped into a library made for alpha chains as a stray read, so its size is not meaningful. V is TRBV27 and J is TRBJ2-7; D unresolved. Germline V gene sequence: CDR1 MNHEY, CDR2 SMNVEV (reference sequence). There are 13 residues in the CDR3. The germline V and J ends were trimmed by 4 bases and 1 base, with 8 bases remaining between them. CDR3 loop: CASSSWISYEQYF. In nucleotides, the CDR3 is TGTGCCAGCAGTTCCTGGATTTCCTACGAGCAGTACTTC.

This clonotype was detected ten times or more. The library was built for alpha chains, so this beta chain is an off-target read and its size means little. The gene calls are TRBV29-1 and TRBJ2-6; D gene uncertain. Germline CDR1 and CDR2: SQVTM and ANQGSEA. Between the trimmed V and J ends, which lost 1 base and 4 bases, there was a span of 2 bases. CDR3 length: 12 amino acids. CDR3 in amino acids: CSVEAGANVLTF. The DNA for the CDR3 is TGCAGCGTTGAAGCCGGGGCCAACGTCCTGACTTTC. The complete variable domain, with remaining parts taken from reference TRBV29-1 and TRBJ2-6, reads SAVISQKPSRDICQRGTSLTIQCQVDSQVTMMFWYRQQPGQSLTLIATANQGSEATYESGFVIDKFPISRPNLTFSTLTVSNMSPEDSSIYLCSVEAGANVLTFGAGSRLTVL.

Notes on this clonotype: This beta chain is off target for a library built for alpha chains, so its abundance means little. This chain uses TRBV7-8 with TRBJ2-1; TRBD2 matches 8 bases. The V and J ends lost 3 bases and 8 bases, in that order; junction bases with no gene match: 12. Germline CDR1 and CDR2: SGHVS and FQNEAQ. This CDR3 spans 16 amino acids. DNA for the CDR3: TGTGCCAGCAGCTTTCGGGGGACTAGAGGCGGTCATGAGCAGTTCTTC. Its protein is CASSFRGTRGGHEQFF.

This clonotype was seen at least ten times. With the library built for alpha chains, this beta chain is off target and its frequency is not meaningful. CDR3 DNA sequence: TGCGCCAGCAGCCCGGACAGGCTAAGACAAGAGACCCAGTACTTC. Protein: CASSPDRLRQETQYF. The rearrangement joins TRBV5-1 to TRBJ2-5, with 7 bases lining up with TRBD1. The CDR3 consists of 15 residues. V lost 4 bases and J lost 2; bases outside the gene matches: 8. CDR1 is SGHRS and CDR2 is YFSETQ in the germline V gene.

In its sample, this clonotype was seen many times. This beta chain is an off-target read within a library intended for alpha chains, so its frequency means little. This chain joins TRBV11-3 and TRBJ1-5; the D is unclear. The germline gives CDR1 SGHNT, CDR2 YENEEA. Trimming shortened V by 2 bases and J by 6 bases, and 8 bases separated the two germline ends. This CDR3 has 13 residues. CDR3 region: CASSLSGGQPQHF. Written as DNA, the CDR3 is TGTGCCAGCAGCTTAAGTGGAGGTCAGCCCCAGCATTTT.

This clonotype was seen repeatedly, ten times or more. The library was prepared for alpha chains; this beta chain is a stray read, so its frequency means little. The chain is built from TRBV19 and TRBJ2-3, with 7 bases aligning to TRBD2. V trimming: 10 bases; J trimming: 4 bases; junction bases outside the gene matches: 8. This CDR3 has 13 residues. Germline-derived CDR1 and CDR2 are LNHDA and SQIVND (reference sequence). CDR3 sequence (DNA): TGTGCCACCTCGTGGGGGGGAGCAGATACGCAGTATTTT. Amino acid sequence: CATSWGGADTQYF. The variable domain in full, completed from reference TRBV19 and TRBJ2-3, reads DGGITQSPKYLFRKEGQNVTLSCEQNLNHDAMYWYRQDPGQGLRLIYYSQIVNDFQKGDIAEGYSVSREKKESFPLTVTSAQKNPTAFYLCATSWGGADTQYFGPGTRLTVL.

The sample holds a few counts of this clonotype. This beta chain was picked up by a library intended for alpha chains and is off target, so its count carries little meaning. The chain has TRBV28 and TRBJ2-7; maybe TRBD2 (5 bases). Between the trimmed V and J ends, which lost 4 bases and 5 bases, there was a span of 24 bases. The CDR3 length is 17 residues. The germline gives CDR1 MDHEN, CDR2 SYDVKM. In nucleotides, the CDR3 is TGTGCCAGCAGTTCCATCACTAGTCTCTCTATATTCCACGAGCAGTACTTC. Translating gives CASSSITSLSIFHEQYF.

This clonotype rates as large. This beta chain turned up in a library designed for alpha chains; as an off-target read, its abundance says little. This chain uses TRBV28 with TRBJ1-5; D ambiguous. CDR3 length: 14 residues. Germline V gene data show CDR1 as MDHEN and CDR2 as SYDVKM. V shed 3 bases and J shed 3 bases, with 9 bases lying between them. This chain's CDR3 is CASSLDSFNQPQHF. CDR3 in DNA: TGTGCCAGCAGTTTGGACTCATTCAATCAGCCCCAGCATTTT.

This clonotype is medium-sized. This beta chain is a stray sequence in a library constructed for alpha chains; its clone size is not meaningful. The CDR3 spells CASSVREAEQFF. DNA of the CDR3: TGTGCCAGCAGCGTCCGGGAGGCTGAGCAGTTCTTC. The chain combines TRBV13 with TRBJ2-1, with TRBD2 matching 7 bases. The CDR3 is 12 amino acids. Unmatched junction bases numbered 4, after V lost 5 bases and J lost 9 bases. Per the germline V gene, CDR1 is PRHDT and CDR2 is FYEKMQ (reference sequence).

By proportion, this clonotype is medium-sized. This beta chain was picked up by a library intended for alpha chains and is off target, so its count carries little meaning. V is TRBV5-4 and J is TRBJ2-1; D gene ambiguous. V shed 2 bases and J shed 4 bases, with 7 bases lying between them. Germline loops: CDR1 SGHNT, CDR2 YYREEE (reference sequence). The CDR3 length is 13 residues. CDR3 sequence reads: CASSFGEYNEQFF. DNA of the CDR3: TGTGCCAGCAGCTTCGGCGAATACAATGAGCAGTTCTTC. The full variable domain, completed using reference TRBV5-4 and TRBJ2-1, is ETGVTQSPTHLIKTRGQQVTLRCSSQSGHNTVSWYQQALGQGPQFIFQYYREEENGRGNFPPRFSGLQFPNYSSELNVNALELDDSALYLCASSFGEYNEQFFGPGTRLTVL.

The sample holds many counts of this clonotype. For a library built for alpha chains, this beta chain is a stray read; little rests on its size. V and J are TRBV12-3 or TRBV12-4 and TRBJ2-1, with 12 bases lining up with TRBD2. This CDR3 contains 15 residues. V was clipped by 4 bases and J by 4 bases; unmatched bases: 2. CDR3 sequence (DNA): TGTGCCAGCAGTTGGACTAGCGGGAATTACAATGAGCAGTTCTTC. This codes for CASSWTSGNYNEQFF.

Points on this clonotype: For a library built for alpha chains, this beta chain is a stray read; little rests on its size. The chain couples TRBV28 to TRBJ1-4; D is undetermined. With 3 bases removed from V and 13 bases from J, the gap between germline ends came to 15 bases. The V gene's germline CDR1 is MDHEN and CDR2 SYDVKM. The CDR3 sequence is 13 residues long. This chain's CDR3 is CASSLVKPGGLFF. CDR3 sequence (DNA): TGTGCCAGCAGTTTGGTCAAACCGGGAGGACTGTTTTTT.

This clonotype ranks as medium-sized (0.01 to 0.1%). This beta chain slipped into a library made for alpha chains as a stray read, so its size is not meaningful. This chain joins TRBV30 and TRBJ2-5, with D perhaps TRBD2 (6 bases). Germline CDR1 and CDR2: GTSNPN and SVGIG (reference sequence). Deletions cut 1 base from V and 5 bases from J, with 11 bases between. The CDR3 covers 13 residues. CDR3 nucleotides: TGTGCCTGGAGTGGGGGGGAGAGGGAGACCCAGTACTTC. This translates into CAWSGGERETQYF.

This clonotype was counted many times. In a library made to pick up alpha chains, this beta chain is a stray read with a size that means little. CDR3 bases: TGCAGCGCCCTCCAGGGCCCTGAAGCTTTCTTT. Translation gives CSALQGPEAFF. V and J are TRBV29-1 and TRBJ1-1, with D perhaps matching TRBD1 (5 bases). The germline gives CDR1 SQVTM, CDR2 ANQGSEA. With 7 bases removed from V and 6 bases from J, the gap between germline ends came to 12 bases. The CDR3 is made up of 11 amino acids.

This clonotype has a count of ten or more. Little can be read into the size of this beta chain, an off-target read in a library designed for alpha chains. V is TRBV6-2 or TRBV6-3 and J is TRBJ1-6; D unclear. Germline V gene data show CDR1 as MNHEY and CDR2 as SVGEGT. The V gene lost 11 bases and the J gene lost 9 bases, with 20 bases spanning the gap. The CDR3 is 14 residues long. Here the CDR3 reads CAGGSSARGSPLHF. CDR3 nucleotide sequence: TGTGCCGGCGGATCAAGCGCCCGGGGTTCACCCCTCCACTTT.

The table lists this clonotype with a count of one. A library prepared for alpha chains yielded this beta chain as an off-target read; its size is of little meaning. The chain carries TRBV2 and TRBJ2-3; D gene ambiguous. The CDR3 covers 11 residues. Trimming removed 3 bases from V and 6 bases from J, with 4 bases in between. Germline V lookup: CDR1 SNHLY, CDR2 FYNNEI. This chain's CDR3 is CASSDRDTQYF. CDR3 sequence (DNA): TGTGCCAGCAGTGACAGGGATACGCAGTATTTT.

To note about this clonotype: Little can be read into the size of this beta chain, an off-target read in a library designed for alpha chains. The CDR3 region has the DNA TGCAGTGCTGCAACCGGGACTAGCGGGCTGCTCTCTAGCACAGATACGCAGTATTTT. Its protein product is CSAATGTSGLLSSTDTQYF. V gene TRBV20-1 combines with J gene TRBJ2-3; 12 bases line up with TRBD2. With V trimmed by 5 bases and J by 0 bases, 15 bases remained unmatched. The CDR3 covers 19 residues. Germline CDR1 reads DFQATT; CDR2 reads SNEGSKA (reference sequence).

As regards this clonotype: This beta chain is an off-target read within a library intended for alpha chains, so its frequency means little. This chain uses TRBV18 with TRBJ1-5; TRBD1 matches 7 bases. V trimming: 1 base; J trimming: 0 bases; junction bases outside the gene matches: 9. Germline V gene lookup returns CDR1 KGHSH and CDR2 LQKENI. This CDR3 spans 18 amino acids. The DNA for the CDR3 is TGTGCCAGCTCACCACGGTCAGTGACAGGGAATAGCAATCAGCCCCAGCATTTT. Residues: CASSPRSVTGNSNQPQHF.

This clonotype was counted at least ten times. Little can be read into the size of this beta chain, an off-target read in a library designed for alpha chains. This chain uses TRBV4-2 with TRBJ1-4; D unclear. Trimming cost V 0 bases and J 5 bases, with 10 bases left between them. CDR1 is LGHNA and CDR2 is YNFKEQ in the germline V gene. This CDR3 has 15 residues. The CDR3 sequence is CASSQDGVPNEKLFF. The CDR3 nucleotides read TGTGCCAGCAGCCAAGATGGGGTGCCGAATGAAAAACTGTTTTTT.